This T cell receptor (beta chain) was retrieved from a study of T cell responses to AZD1222 COVID-19 vaccine. Libraries were prepared by immunoSEQ multiplex PCR; TCRdb keeps only in-frame clonotypes and omits some of them. The sample includes about 150,000 clones, roughly 92% of them seen just once. Study-wide points: Increases in Spike-specific TCR breadth and depth were seen after two AZD1222 doses.

This clone occurred once. Its antigen is undetermined. The receptor was derived from an adult in good health. Specimen: peripheral blood, collected on day 0 of AZD1222 vaccination.

The CDR3 sequence is CASSPPNQADYEQFF. The DNA for the CDR3 is TGTGCCAGCTCACCACCGAACCAGGCCGACTATGAGCAGTTCTTC. The chain employs TRBV18 and TRBJ2-1; D is ambiguous. The CDR3 covers 15 residues. Per the germline V gene, CDR1 is KGHSH and CDR2 is LQKENI. V lost 0 bases and J lost 8, with 14 bases in between.